This entry features one T cell receptor (beta chain) sequence. The sample originates from a study of T cell responses to AZD1222 COVID-19 vaccine. Trimming shortened V by 1 base and J by 0 bases, and 6 bases separated the two germline ends. This CDR3 has 14 residues. CDR1 SGHAT and CDR2 FQNNGV come from the germline V gene. Libraries were prepared by immunoSEQ multiplex PCR; TCRdb keeps only in-frame clonotypes and omits some of them. Of about 120,000 clones in the sample, 80% to 90% are singletons; the top ten hold roughly 3.8%. The rearrangement uses TRBV11-2 and TRBJ1-1; no clear D. Specimen: peripheral blood, collected on day 0 of MenACWY control vaccination. This clonotype originated in an adult in good health. The CDR3 coding sequence is TGTGCCAGCAGCTTAGGACTGTTGAACACTGAAGCTTTCTTT. Its translation is CASSLGLLNTEAFF.